This entry is about one T cell receptor (beta chain). The data are from a study of blood T cell repertoires in COVID-19. Study information: Samples came from the United States, Italy and Spain, spanning acute and convalescent COVID-19. The analysed material was cDNA or gDNA that came from T cells, B-cell-depleted T cells, or PBMCs.

Source study methods: Nucleated cell counts were estimated from reference gene primer amplification. The table came from immunoSEQ multiplex PCR; TCRdb's copy has only in-frame clones and leaves some out. V and J calls and clone size are given by that table; D and trimming were obtained from the DNA. The sample includes about 46,000 clones, under 90% of them seen just once. Germline CDR1 and CDR2: SGHAT and FQNNGV. The CDR3 is 18 amino acids. The germline V and J ends were trimmed by 0 bases and 0 bases, with 17 bases remaining between them. The sequence was collected from a man in his sixties with acute or convalescent COVID-19. Material for sequencing was peripheral blood. The V call is TRBV11-2, the J call TRBJ1-1; D uncertain. CDR3 coding DNA: TGTGCCAGCAGCTTAGATCGACTTTTCCGGGGTATGAACACTGAAGCTTTCTTT. This sequence encodes CASSLDRLFRGMNTEAFF.